This is a list of T cell receptor beta chains from one sample in a study of OX40 agonist ivuxolimab in advanced cancers. The table came from immunoSEQ multiplex PCR; TCRdb's copy has only in-frame clones and leaves some out. The data contain around 26,000 clones, less than 90% of them seen just once; the ten biggest clones take up around 50%. Here the sequenced sample was CD4+ or CD8+ T cells sorted from blood, taken in a trial of the OX40 agonist ivuxolimab. The receptors stem from an adult with an advanced solid tumor such as melanoma, head and neck, liver or kidney cancer. The CDR3 runs from the conserved cysteine through the conserved F or W.

v_call cdr3_aa
TRBV2 CASGTYYYEQYF
TRBV2 CASSDRPLTDTQYF
TRBV27 CASKTGLAGSYEQYF
TRBV4-1 CASSQESVLDTLSNQPQHF
TRBV7-2 CASSLAILAGQETQYF
TRBV2 CASSERGGRYEKLFF
TRBV6-1 CASSDRGTGNTIYF
TRBV9 CASSVGGFGYEQYF
TRBV10-3 CAISRDSSLEGYTF
TRBV6-5 CASSLAGHTGELFF
TRBV4-1 CASSRQVVGSYNEQFF
TRBV19 CASSIGGEQYF
TRBV7-8 CASRLASSYEQYF
TRBV11-2 CASSLGGASDLHF
TRBV19 CASTRVGAAQGQFF
TRBV7-9 CASSLPLTNEKLFF
TRBV7-9 CASSPTSGPDTQYF
TRBV28 CASSFVNTEAFF
TRBV6-5 CASSSSLPRSGNTIYF
TRBV7-9 CASSLFTGIAGVEQYF
TRBV9 CASSVGSGGAPNEQFF
TRBV28 CASSQLDTGLSQPQHF
TRBV5-1 CASSLVLAGGYSTDTQYF
TRBV27 CASSLSTGVQETQYF
TRBV6-1 CASSEIGQGYYEQYF
TRBV7-9 CASSLRHSSGNTIYF
TRBV9 CASSDPGESNTGELFF
TRBV15 CATSKEYTGELFF
TRBV5-8 CASSLAPLGADTQYF
TRBV6-6 CASSYSLAGYTGELFF
TRBV4-1 CASSHWGQGVSGYTF
TRBV6-6 CASIDGGYGYTF
TRBV12-5 CASGEPNTDTQYF
TRBV19 CASSITVLSGNTIYF
TRBV27 CASSALGTEAFF